The TCR beta chain under discussion was sequenced for a study of blood T cell repertoires in COVID-19. Background on the study: The origin of the acute and convalescent COVID-19 samples was the United States, Italy and Spain. T cells, B-cell-depleted T cells, or PBMCs supplied cDNA or gDNA.

This CDR3 region has 14 residues. Trimming removed 7 bases at V and 2 bases at J, with 12 bases between. From germline, CDR1 is SEHNR and CDR2 FQNEAQ (reference sequence). Per the original methods: Reference gene primer amplification gave estimated nucleated cell counts. Generated by immunoSEQ multiplex PCR, the TCRdb table keeps only in-frame clones and is missing some. Clone size and V and J calls were adopted from that table, with D and trimming inferred from the DNA. This sample carries some 45,000 clones, roughly 86% of them seen once, and the ten largest clones take over 45%. The clonotype was recovered from a man in his 70s with acute or convalescent COVID-19. Source material: peripheral blood. The V call is TRBV7-9, the J call TRBJ2-1; perhaps TRBD2 as D (5 bases). The CDR3 here is CASTPEGAYNEQFF. CDR3 DNA: TGTGCCAGCACCCCAGAGGGTGCCTACAATGAGCAGTTCTTC.